Below, 5 T cell receptor beta chains from the same sample are listed, as sequenced in a study of OX40 agonist ivuxolimab in advanced cancers. TCRdb's table, derived via immunoSEQ multiplex PCR, lists solely in-frame clones and lacks some. The table lists about 54,000 clones, approximately 80% of them singletons. Here the sequenced sample was CD4+ or CD8+ T cells sorted from blood, taken in a trial of the OX40 agonist ivuxolimab. Receptors originate from an adult with an advanced solid tumor such as melanoma, head and neck, liver or kidney cancer.

This chain links TRBV7-9 with TRBJ2-3; TRBD1 aligns across 10 bases. V was pared by 3 bases and J by 0 bases, with 6 bases of the junction left unmatched. The CDR3 runs to 17 residues. The germline V gene encodes CDR1 SEHNR and CDR2 FQNEAQ (reference sequence). This CDR3 reads CASSFDRGLFSTDTQYF. The CDR3 coding sequence is TGTGCCAGCAGCTTTGACAGGGGGCTATTTAGCACAGATACGCAGTATTTT.

This chain joins TRBV15 and TRBJ2-1; D call uncertain. Trimming stripped 0 bases from V and 7 bases from J, with 13 bases between. The germline V gene encodes CDR1 LNHNV and CDR2 YYDKDF (reference sequence). This CDR3 has 15 residues. CDR3 residues: CATSRDLGIWNEQFF. As DNA, the CDR3 is TGTGCCACCAGCAGAGATTTGGGAATTTGGAATGAGCAGTTCTTC.

The chain has TRBV28 and TRBJ1-5, with 9 bases identical to TRBD1. V dropped 5 bases and J dropped 4; count of bases not matched to a gene: 9. This CDR3 is 16 amino acids long. From germline, CDR1 is MDHEN and CDR2 SYDVKM. The CDR3 coding sequence is TGTGCCAGCAGTGGACACAGGGGGCAGGGGAATCAGCCCCAGCATTTT. The encoded protein is CASSGHRGQGNQPQHF. Supplemented by reference TRBV28 and TRBJ1-5, the full variable domain reads DVKVTQSSRYLVKRTGEKVFLECVQDMDHENMFWYRQDPGLGLRLIYFSYDVKMKEKGDIPEGYSVSREKKERFSLILESASTNQTSMYLCASSGHRGQGNQPQHFGDGTRLSIL.

The chain uses TRBV7-2 and TRBJ2-7; tentatively, D is TRBD2 (5 bases). V was cut by 4 bases and J by 3 bases, with 10 bases left in between. Germline V gives CDR1 SGHTA, CDR2 FQGNSA. The CDR3 runs 13 residues. This CDR3 is CASSSDTSYEQYF. In DNA, the CDR3 is TGTGCCAGCAGCTCCGATACTAGCTACGAGCAGTACTTC.

V usage is TRBV4-1 and J usage is TRBJ1-2; 10 nucleotides match TRBD1. In germline, CDR1 is MGHRA, CDR2 YSYEKL. The CDR3 runs to 15 residues. Trimming cost V 1 base and J 7 bases; bases outside gene matches: 6. CDR3 nucleotide sequence: TGCGCCAGCAGCCAAGCCGACAGGGGGCAAAGTGGCTACACCTTC. Protein product: CASSQADRGQSGYTF.